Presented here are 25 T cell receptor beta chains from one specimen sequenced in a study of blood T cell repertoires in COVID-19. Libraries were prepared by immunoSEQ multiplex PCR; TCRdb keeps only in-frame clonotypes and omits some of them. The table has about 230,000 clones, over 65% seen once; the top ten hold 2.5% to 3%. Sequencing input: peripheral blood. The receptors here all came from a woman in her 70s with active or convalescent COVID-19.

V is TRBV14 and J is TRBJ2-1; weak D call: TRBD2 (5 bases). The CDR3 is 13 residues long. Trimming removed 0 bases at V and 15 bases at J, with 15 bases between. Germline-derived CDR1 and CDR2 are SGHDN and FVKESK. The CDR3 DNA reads TGTGCCAGCAGCCAAGAGGCAGGAGGTTTAGCGTTCTTC. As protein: CASSQEAGGLAFF.

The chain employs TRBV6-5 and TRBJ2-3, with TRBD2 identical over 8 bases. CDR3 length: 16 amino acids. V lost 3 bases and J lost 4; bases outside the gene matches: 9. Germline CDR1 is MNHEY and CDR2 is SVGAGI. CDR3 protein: CASSYFSGEFADTQYF. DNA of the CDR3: TGTGCCAGCAGTTATTTTAGCGGGGAATTTGCAGATACGCAGTATTTT.

The CDR3 region is CASRTEQGRGYTF. The CDR3 DNA sequence: TGTGCCAGCAGGACAGAACAGGGGAGGGGCTACACCTTC. The rearrangement links TRBV27 to TRBJ1-2; TRBD1 matches 7 bases. CDR3 size: 13 residues. Germline V gene sequence: CDR1 MNHEY, CDR2 SMNVEV (reference sequence). Trimming removed 6 bases from V and 8 bases from J; junction bases left unmatched: 9.

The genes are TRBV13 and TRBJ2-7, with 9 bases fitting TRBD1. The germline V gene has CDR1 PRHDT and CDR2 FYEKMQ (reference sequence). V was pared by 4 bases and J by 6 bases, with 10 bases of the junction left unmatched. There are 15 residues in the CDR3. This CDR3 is CASSSPEDRGREQYF. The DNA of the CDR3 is TGTGCCAGCAGCTCGCCAGAGGACAGGGGCCGCGAGCAGTACTTC.

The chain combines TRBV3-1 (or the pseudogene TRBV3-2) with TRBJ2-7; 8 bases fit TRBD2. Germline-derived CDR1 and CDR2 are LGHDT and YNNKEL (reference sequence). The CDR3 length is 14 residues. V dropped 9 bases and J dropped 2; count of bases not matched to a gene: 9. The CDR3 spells CASQGAGVTYEQYF. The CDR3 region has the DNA TGTGCCAGTCAGGGAGCGGGAGTAACCTACGAGCAGTACTTC.

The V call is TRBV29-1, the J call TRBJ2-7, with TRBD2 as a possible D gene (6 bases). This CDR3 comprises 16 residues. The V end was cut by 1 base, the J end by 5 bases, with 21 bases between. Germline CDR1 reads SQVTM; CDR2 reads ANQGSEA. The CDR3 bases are TGCAGCGTTGAAGGTGGGGAGGCAGGGCTGCCAAACGAGCAGTACTTC. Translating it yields CSVEGGEAGLPNEQYF.

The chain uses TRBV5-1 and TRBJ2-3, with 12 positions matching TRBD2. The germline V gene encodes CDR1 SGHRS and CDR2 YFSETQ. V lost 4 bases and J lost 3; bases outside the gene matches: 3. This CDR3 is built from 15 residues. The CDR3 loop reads CASSTSGGTTDTQYF. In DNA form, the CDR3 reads TGCGCCAGCAGCACTAGCGGGGGGACTACAGATACGCAGTATTTT.

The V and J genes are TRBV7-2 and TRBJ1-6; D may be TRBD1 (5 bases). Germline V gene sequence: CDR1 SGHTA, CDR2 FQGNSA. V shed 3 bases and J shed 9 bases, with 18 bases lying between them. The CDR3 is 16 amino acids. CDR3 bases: TGTGCCAGCAGCTTTCCCCCCGGCCAGGGAGGTTCACCCCTCCACTTT. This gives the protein CASSFPPGQGGSPLHF.

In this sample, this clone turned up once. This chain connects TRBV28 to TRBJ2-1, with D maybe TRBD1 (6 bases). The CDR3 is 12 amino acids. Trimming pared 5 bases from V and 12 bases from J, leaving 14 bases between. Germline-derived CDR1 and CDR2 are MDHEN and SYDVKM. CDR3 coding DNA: TGTGCCAGCAGTACAGGGCCACCGGTGCAGTTCTTC. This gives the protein CASSTGPPVQFF.

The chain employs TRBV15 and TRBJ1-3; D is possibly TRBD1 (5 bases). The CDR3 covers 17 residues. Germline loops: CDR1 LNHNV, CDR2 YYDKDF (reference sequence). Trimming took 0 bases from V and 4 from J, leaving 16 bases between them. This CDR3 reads CATSREFGAALGNTIYF. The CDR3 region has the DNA TGTGCCACCAGCAGAGAATTTGGGGCTGCGCTAGGAAACACCATATATTTT.

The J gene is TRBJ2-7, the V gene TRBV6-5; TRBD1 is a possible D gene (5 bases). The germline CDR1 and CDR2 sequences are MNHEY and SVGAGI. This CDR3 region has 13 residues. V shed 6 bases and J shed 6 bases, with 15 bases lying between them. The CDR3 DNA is TGTGCCAGCAGAGTCAGGGATCAGTCCGAGCAGTACTTC. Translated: CASRVRDQSEQYF.

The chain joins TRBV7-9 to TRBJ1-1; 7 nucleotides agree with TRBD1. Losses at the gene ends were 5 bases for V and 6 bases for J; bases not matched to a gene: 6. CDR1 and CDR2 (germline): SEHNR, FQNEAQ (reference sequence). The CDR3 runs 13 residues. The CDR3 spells CASSLTGEAEAFF. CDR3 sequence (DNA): TGTGCCAGCAGCCTCACAGGGGAGGCTGAAGCTTTCTTT. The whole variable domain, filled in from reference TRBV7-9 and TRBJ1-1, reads DTGVSQNPRHKITKRGQNVTFRCDPISEHNRLYWYRQTLGQGPEFLTYFQNEAQLEKSRLLSDRFSAERPKGSFSTLEIQRTEQGDSAMYLCASSLTGEAEAFFGQGTRLTVV.

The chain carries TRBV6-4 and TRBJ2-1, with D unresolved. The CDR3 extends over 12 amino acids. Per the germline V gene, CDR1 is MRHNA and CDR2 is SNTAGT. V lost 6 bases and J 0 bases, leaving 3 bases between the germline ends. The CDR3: CASSRSYNEQFF. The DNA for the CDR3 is TGTGCCAGCAGCCGCTCCTACAATGAGCAGTTCTTC.

CDR3 in amino acids: CAIRDRATDTQYF. Here the CDR3 DNA reads TGTGCCATTCGGGACAGGGCCACAGATACGCAGTATTTT. The rearrangement joins TRBV6-5 to TRBJ2-3, with TRBD1 identical over 9 bases. Germline loops: CDR1 MNHEY, CDR2 SVGAGI. The CDR3 is made up of 13 amino acids. After removal of 10 bases from V and 2 bases from J, the junction contained 4 bases not matched to a gene.

CDR3 loop: CASSYGAVGQPQHF. The DNA of the CDR3 is TGTGCCAGCAGTTACGGGGCGGTGGGGCAGCCCCAGCATTTT. V usage is TRBV6-5 and J usage is TRBJ1-5; D possibly corresponds to TRBD1 (5 bases). V lost 2 bases and J 7 bases, leaving 12 bases between the germline ends. The CDR3 contains 14 residues. The germline CDR1 and CDR2 sequences are MNHEY and SVGAGI.

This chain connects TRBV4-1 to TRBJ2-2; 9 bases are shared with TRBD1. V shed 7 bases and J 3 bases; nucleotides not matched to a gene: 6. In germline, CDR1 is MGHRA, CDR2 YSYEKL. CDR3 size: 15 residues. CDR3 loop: CASNRGQGDTGELFF. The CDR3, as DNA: TGCGCCAGCAACCGGGGACAGGGAGACACCGGGGAGCTGTTTTTT.

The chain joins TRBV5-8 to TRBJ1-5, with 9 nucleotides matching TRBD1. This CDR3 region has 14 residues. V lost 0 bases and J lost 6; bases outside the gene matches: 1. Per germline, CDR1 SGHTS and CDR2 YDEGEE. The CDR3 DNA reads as TGTGCCAGCAGCTTGGAGACAGGGGGTCAGCCCCAGCATTTT. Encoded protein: CASSLETGGQPQHF.

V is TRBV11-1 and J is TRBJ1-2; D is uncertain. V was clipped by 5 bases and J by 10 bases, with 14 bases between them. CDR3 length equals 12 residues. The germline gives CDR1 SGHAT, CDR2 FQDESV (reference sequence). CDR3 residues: CASSPGWSAYTF. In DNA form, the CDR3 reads TGTGCCAGCAGCCCGGGGTGGTCCGCCTACACCTTC.

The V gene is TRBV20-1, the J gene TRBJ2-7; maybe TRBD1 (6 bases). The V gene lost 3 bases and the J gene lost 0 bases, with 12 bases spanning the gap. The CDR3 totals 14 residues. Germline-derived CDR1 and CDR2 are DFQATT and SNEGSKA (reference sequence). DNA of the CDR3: TGCAGTGCTAGTTCCGGGACATTCTCCTACGAGCAGTACTTC. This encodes CSASSGTFSYEQYF.

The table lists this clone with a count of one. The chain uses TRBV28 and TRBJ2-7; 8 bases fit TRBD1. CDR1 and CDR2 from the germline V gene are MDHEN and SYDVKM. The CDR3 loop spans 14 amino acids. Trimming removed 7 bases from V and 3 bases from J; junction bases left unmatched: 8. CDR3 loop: CASKLGQEVYEQYF. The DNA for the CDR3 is TGTGCCAGCAAGCTGGGACAGGAGGTCTACGAGCAGTACTTC.

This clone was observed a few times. The CDR3 coding sequence is TGCGCCAGCAGCCTCGAGCTCAATGAAAAACTGTTTTTT. It is translated as CASSLELNEKLFF. V and J are TRBV4-3 and TRBJ1-4; the D is unclear. CDR3 length equals 13 residues. The germline V gene has CDR1 LGHNA and CDR2 YSLEER. Trimming took 4 bases from V and 5 from J, leaving 8 bases between them.

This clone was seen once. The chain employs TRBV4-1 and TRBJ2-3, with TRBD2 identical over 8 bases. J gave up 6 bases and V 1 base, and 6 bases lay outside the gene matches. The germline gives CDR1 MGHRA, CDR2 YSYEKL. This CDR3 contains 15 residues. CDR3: CASSQVAAGEDTQYF. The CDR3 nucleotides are TGCGCCAGCAGCCAAGTAGCAGCGGGAGAGGATACGCAGTATTTT.

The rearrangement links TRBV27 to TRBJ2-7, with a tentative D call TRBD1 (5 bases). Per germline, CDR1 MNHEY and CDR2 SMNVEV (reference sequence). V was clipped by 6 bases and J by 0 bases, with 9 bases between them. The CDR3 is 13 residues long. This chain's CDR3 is CASSQGDSYEQYF. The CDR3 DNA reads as TGTGCCAGCAGCCAGGGCGACTCCTACGAGCAGTACTTC.

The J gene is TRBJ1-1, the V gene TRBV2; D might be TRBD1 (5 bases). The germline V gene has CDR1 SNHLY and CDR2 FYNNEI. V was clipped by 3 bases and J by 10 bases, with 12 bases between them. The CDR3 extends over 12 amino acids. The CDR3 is CASSETGVGAFF. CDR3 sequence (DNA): TGTGCCAGCAGTGAGACGGGGGTGGGAGCTTTCTTT.

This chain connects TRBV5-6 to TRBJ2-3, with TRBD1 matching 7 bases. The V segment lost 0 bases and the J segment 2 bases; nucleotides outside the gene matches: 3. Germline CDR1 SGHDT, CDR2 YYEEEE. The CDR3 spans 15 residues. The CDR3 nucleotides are TGTGCCAGCAGCTTGGGGGACAGAGACACAGATACGCAGTATTTT. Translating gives CASSLGDRDTDTQYF.